The 29 T cell receptor beta chains below come from one sample, sequenced in a study of blood T cells in healthy people across ages. A second PCR, run for roughly 7 to 11 cycles, used a sample-barcoded 5' primer plus a J-beta primer mix. TCRdb passed the 5' RACE reads through MiXCR, listing each CDR3 protein once. The sample records some 1.4 million distinct CDR3 sequences, approximately 40% being singletons. The specimen was blood. These receptor sequences come from a woman aged 18-30 years in good health.

V is TRBV7-9 and J is TRBJ2-2; 7 bases line up with TRBD1. CDR3 length: 16 amino acids. CDR1 SEHNR and CDR2 FQNEAQ come from the germline V gene (reference sequence). V trimming: 5 bases; J trimming: 5 bases; junction bases outside the gene matches: 11. The CDR3 sequence: CASSLVPGQSTGELFF. In nucleotides, the CDR3 is TGTGCCAGCAGCCTTGTCCCGGGACAGAGTACCGGGGAGCTGTTTTTT.

CDR3 sequence: CASSGLAANTGELFF. CDR3 in DNA: TGTGCCAGCAGCGGACTAGCGGCGAACACCGGGGAGCTGTTTTTT. The V call is TRBV3-1, the J call TRBJ2-2, with TRBD2 identical over 10 bases. The J segment lost 0 bases and the V segment lost 5 bases, leaving 0 bases of the junction unmatched. Germline assignment: CDR1 LGHDT and CDR2 YNNKEL (reference sequence). The CDR3 has 15 residues.

This chain uses TRBV27 with TRBJ2-1; possibly TRBD1 or TRBD2 for D (5 bases each). Trimming shortened V by 4 bases and J by 9 bases, and 19 bases separated the two germline ends. The CDR3 is 15 residues long. CDR1 is MNHEY and CDR2 is SMNVEV in the germline V gene (reference sequence). CDR3 nucleotides: TGTGCCAGCAGTTATCCGGGGCTAGCAGGGTGTGAGCAGTTCTTC. Translated, it gives CASSYPGLAGCEQFF.

Only a few counts were recorded for this clonotype. This sequence joins TRBV12-3 or TRBV12-4 and TRBJ2-1; 10 nucleotides agree with TRBD2. The CDR3 loop spans 12 amino acids. DNA of the CDR3: TGTGCTTGTCTAGCGGGGGTCAATGAGCAGTTCTTC. The encoded protein is CACLAGVNEQFF.

This clonotype was detected only a few times. The chain is built from TRBV2 and TRBJ1-1; 9 positions match TRBD1. Germline-derived CDR1 and CDR2 are SNHLY and FYNNEI. V lost 6 bases, J lost 1 base, and 6 bases stayed unmatched. The CDR3 extends over 15 amino acids. The CDR3 region is CASRGGQGTNTEAFF. In nucleotides, the CDR3 is TGTGCCAGCAGAGGGGGACAGGGAACGAACACTGAAGCTTTCTTT.

This clonotype was counted only a few times. The chain joins TRBV29-1 to TRBJ2-4, with TRBD1 matching 8 bases. The J call could be wrong; TRBJ2-7 is a better fit for the DNA end. CDR1 SQVTM and CDR2 ANQGSEA come from the germline V gene. The CDR3 extends over 15 amino acids. CDR3 in DNA: TGCAGCGTTGAAGTACGTGGGACAGGCTCACACGAGCAGTACTTC. Protein product: CSVEVRGTGSHEQYF.

The V and J genes are TRBV27 and TRBJ2-1, with a possible D match to TRBD2 (5 bases). The germline V gene encodes CDR1 MNHEY and CDR2 SMNVEV (reference sequence). V lost 8 bases, J lost 0 bases, and 11 bases lay in between. This CDR3 contains 14 residues. This CDR3 reads CASSMRDSYNEQFF. The CDR3, as DNA: TGTGCCAGCTCGATGAGGGACTCCTACAATGAGCAGTTCTTC.

The gene calls are TRBV12-5 and TRBJ2-2; 8 bases agree with TRBD2. Germline V lookup: CDR1 LGHNT, CDR2 FRNRAP. The V and J ends lost 6 bases and 5 bases, in that order; junction bases with no gene match: 8. CDR3 length: 15 residues. The CDR3 here is CASGPGLDRTGELFF. The CDR3, as DNA: TGTGCTAGTGGGCCGGGACTAGATCGAACCGGGGAGCTGTTTTTT.

This clonotype was detected a few times. V is TRBV9 and J is TRBJ2-1; D not certain. Trimming left V 3 bases short and J 3 bases short, with 7 bases between. The CDR3 extends over 13 amino acids. The germline CDR1 and CDR2 sequences are SGDLS and YYNGEE. CDR3: CASSGPVYNEQFF. In DNA, the CDR3 is TGTGCCAGCAGCGGCCCAGTCTACAATGAGCAGTTCTTC.

This clonotype was picked up a small number of times. The J gene is TRBJ2-3, the V gene TRBV10-3; 9 bases are a match to TRBD2. The CDR3 sequence is 15 residues long. J gave up 0 bases and V 11 bases, and 9 bases lay outside the gene matches. Germline-derived CDR1 and CDR2 are ENHRY and SYGVKD. CDR3: CAVSGTSGSTDTQYF. The DNA of the CDR3 is TGTGCCGTCTCAGGAACTAGCGGGAGCACAGATACGCAGTATTTT.

There are a few counts of this clonotype. V is TRBV6-5 and J is TRBJ1-2; weak D call: TRBD1 (5 bases). Germline-derived CDR1 and CDR2 are MNHEY and SVGAGI. Trimming removed 0 bases at V and 8 bases at J, with 28 bases between. The length of the CDR3 is 19 residues. The CDR3 nucleotides read TGTGCCAGCAGTTACTCGAGCCTAGGGACCTTAGTGGGACCCTCGGGCTACACCTTC. This sequence encodes CASSYSSLGTLVGPSGYTF.

V usage is TRBV4-1 and J usage is TRBJ1-4; 11 bases align to TRBD1. Germline-derived CDR1 and CDR2 are MGHRA and YSYEKL. CDR3 length: 15 residues. The V gene end was trimmed by 6 bases and the J gene end by 3 bases; junction bases not matched to a gene: 3. The CDR3 bases are TGCGCCAGCAGACCGGGACAGGGGGCTAATGAAAAACTGTTTTTT. It translates to CASRPGQGANEKLFF.

The rearrangement joins TRBV2 to TRBJ2-1, with a possible D match to TRBD2 (6 bases). Trimming removed 6 bases from V and 4 bases from J, with 22 bases in between. Germline CDR1 SNHLY, CDR2 FYNNEI. The CDR3 totals 17 residues. The DNA for the CDR3 is TGTGCCAGCAGCGACCCCTACTTAGCGGATCGATACAATGAGCAGTTCTTC. Amino acids: CASSDPYLADRYNEQFF. Using reference TRBV2 and TRBJ2-1 for the parts outside the CDR3, the full variable domain is EPEVTQTPSHQVTQMGQEVILRCVPISNHLYFYWYRQILGQKVEFLVSFYNNEISEKSEIFDDQFSVERPDGSNFTLKIRSTKLEDSAMYFCASSDPYLADRYNEQFFGPGTRLTVL.

The genes are TRBV27 and TRBJ2-4; TRBD2 matches 8 bases. Matching the DNA end better, TRBJ2-7 makes the J call doubtful. There are 16 residues in the CDR3. The germline CDR1 and CDR2 sequences are MNHEY and SMNVEV (reference sequence). The CDR3 protein is CASSPILSGGVYEQYF. The CDR3 region has the DNA TGTGCCAGCAGTCCTATCCTCAGCGGGGGAGTATACGAGCAGTACTTC.

This clonotype was counted only a few times. V and J are TRBV3-1 and TRBJ2-1; 7 bases agree with TRBD1. The CDR3 sequence is 16 residues long. V lost 5 bases to trimming and J lost 1 base; unmatched junction nucleotides: 8. Germline V gives CDR1 LGHDT, CDR2 YNNKEL (reference sequence). CDR3 sequence (DNA): TGTGCCAGCAGCGAAGGGACAGTTTTTTCCTACAATGAGCAGTTCTTC. As protein: CASSEGTVFSYNEQFF.

The V gene is TRBV12-3 or TRBV12-4, the J gene TRBJ1-6; D may be TRBD1 (5 bases). V gave up 5 bases and J gave up 8 bases, with 10 bases separating them. The CDR3 runs 13 residues. The CDR3 loop is CASSPTDDSPLHF. The CDR3 DNA is TGTGCCAGCAGTCCGACAGACGATTCACCCCTCCACTTT.

Only a few counts were recorded for this clonotype. The rearrangement links TRBV6-2 or TRBV6-3 to TRBJ2-3, with TRBD2 matching 14 bases. Germline lookup yields CDR1 MNHEY and CDR2 SVGEGT. The length of the CDR3 is 17 residues. J gave up 3 bases and V 3 bases, and 5 bases lay outside the gene matches. CDR3 protein: CASSYPTSGGATDTQYF. The DNA for the CDR3 is TGTGCCAGCAGTTATCCGACTAGCGGGGGGGCGACAGATACGCAGTATTTT.

This clonotype came up a few times. The rearrangement joins TRBV20-1 to TRBJ1-1, with D hard to call. Trimming pared 2 bases from V and 5 bases from J, leaving 9 bases between. The length of the CDR3 is 12 residues. Germline V CDR1 and CDR2: DFQATT, SNEGSKA (reference sequence). In nucleotides, the CDR3 is TGCAGTGCTAGACAGGCGTCTACTGAAGCTTTCTTT. As protein: CSARQASTEAFF.

The J gene is TRBJ2-1, the V gene TRBV5-1; possibly TRBD2 for D (6 bases). This CDR3 region has 15 residues. Trimming shortened V by 5 bases and J by 0 bases, and 12 bases separated the two germline ends. The germline V gene encodes CDR1 SGHRS and CDR2 YFSETQ. The CDR3 protein is CASRVREASYNEQFF. CDR3 nucleotide sequence: TGCGCCAGCAGAGTAAGGGAGGCCTCCTACAATGAGCAGTTCTTC.

Points on this clonotype: A much bigger clone sits one base away, suggesting this may be a read error. V and J are TRBV10-3 and TRBJ2-5; D not resolved. The V gene's germline CDR1 is ENHRY and CDR2 SYGVKD. V was cut by 2 bases and J by 11 bases, with 24 bases left in between. CDR3 length equals 16 residues. The CDR3 loop is CAISERPIAIGNGQYF. DNA for the CDR3: TGTGCCATCAGTGAGCGCCCCATAGCAATTGGAAACGGGCAGTACTTC.

The chain uses TRBV18 and TRBJ2-3; perhaps D is TRBD1 or TRBD2 (5 bases each). With 5 bases removed from V and 6 bases from J, the gap between germline ends came to 21 bases. This CDR3 comprises 16 residues. The germline V gene has CDR1 KGHSH and CDR2 LQKENI. CDR3 sequence reads: CASSDGDLQLLDTQYF. The DNA for the CDR3 is TGTGCCAGCTCAGACGGGGACCTCCAACTCCTGGATACGCAGTATTTT.

This chain links TRBV6-2 or TRBV6-3 with TRBJ1-4; D may be TRBD1 (5 bases). Trimming took off 4 bases at V and 13 bases at J, with 16 bases between the two ends. CDR3 length: 13 amino acids. The germline CDR1 and CDR2 sequences are MNHEY and SVGEGT. The CDR3 sequence: CASSSQSGTVLFF. The CDR3 nucleotides read TGTGCCAGCAGTTCCCAATCCGGGACGGTACTGTTTTTT.

This clonotype appeared a few times. The genes are TRBV5-1 and TRBJ1-2; 8 nucleotides align to TRBD1. The CDR3 has 19 amino acids. CDR1 and CDR2 (germline): SGHRS, YFSETQ. Losses at the gene ends were 0 bases for V and 4 bases for J; bases not matched to a gene: 17. The CDR3 loop reads CASSLVPGQASSRPYGYTF. In nucleotides, the CDR3 is TGCGCCAGCAGCTTGGTCCCGGGACAGGCGTCCTCCAGGCCCTATGGCTACACCTTC. Together with reference TRBV5-1 and TRBJ1-2, the CDR3 gives the full variable domain: KAGVTQTPRYLIKTRGQQVTLSCSPISGHRSVSWYQQTPGQGLQFLFEYFSETQRNKGNFPGRFSGRQFSNSRSEMNVSTLELGDSALYLCASSLVPGQASSRPYGYTFGSGTRLTVV.

V gene TRBV20-1 combines with J gene TRBJ2-7; the match to TRBD1 covers 7 bases. The ends lost 5 bases at V and 6 bases at J; junction bases unmatched: 4. Per germline, CDR1 DFQATT and CDR2 SNEGSKA (reference sequence). CDR3 size: 11 residues. DNA of the CDR3: TGCAGTGCTCCGAGGGGGCGCGAGCAGTACTTC. Its translation: CSAPRGREQYF.

This clonotype showed up just a few times. This chain connects TRBV10-3 to TRBJ2-3; no clear D gene. The V gene lost 4 bases and the J gene lost 2 bases, with 4 bases spanning the gap. In germline, CDR1 is ENHRY, CDR2 SYGVKD. This CDR3 has 12 residues. The CDR3 sequence: CAISAVTDTQYF. CDR3 coding DNA: TGTGCCATCAGTGCAGTCACAGATACGCAGTATTTT.

This chain joins TRBV5-5 and TRBJ2-1, with D possibly matching TRBD1 (6 bases). The CDR3 totals 15 residues. Trimming removed 6 bases at V and 2 bases at J, with 15 bases between. Germline values: CDR1 SGHKS, CDR2 YYEKEE (reference sequence). The chain's CDR3 is CASNLQGQPYNEQFF. CDR3 DNA: TGTGCCAGCAACCTACAGGGACAACCCTACAATGAGCAGTTCTTC. The whole variable domain, filled in from reference TRBV5-5 and TRBJ2-1, reads DAGVTQSPTHLIKTRGQQVTLRCSPISGHKSVSWYQQVLGQGPQFIFQYYEKEERGRGNFPDRFSARQFPNYSSELNVNALLLGDSALYLCASNLQGQPYNEQFFGPGTRLTVL.

The V gene is TRBV5-1, the J gene TRBJ2-3; D possibly corresponds to TRBD2 (5 bases). In germline, CDR1 is SGHRS, CDR2 YFSETQ. CDR3 size: 16 residues. Trimming cost V 0 bases and J 4 bases, with 15 bases left between them. The CDR3 loop reads CASSLVGGPGSDTQYF. The CDR3 DNA is TGCGCCAGCAGCTTGGTTGGCGGGCCCGGGTCAGATACGCAGTATTTT.

V gene TRBV9 combines with J gene TRBJ1-2; D is unclear. In germline, CDR1 is SGDLS, CDR2 YYNGEE. Trimming cost V 3 bases and J 2 bases, with 14 bases left between them. There are 15 residues in the CDR3. The CDR3 coding sequence is TGTGCCAGCAGCGCCTATTCGACGGCAAACTATGGCTACACCTTC. Its protein product is CASSAYSTANYGYTF.

This chain connects TRBV12-3 or TRBV12-4 to TRBJ2-7, with a possible D match to TRBD2 (5 bases). The length of the CDR3 is 13 residues. V lost 2 bases to trimming and J lost 7 bases, with 12 bases between them. The CDR3 region has the DNA TGTGCCAGCAGTTTACGGACTTTGACAGAGCAGTACTTC. This codes for CASSLRTLTEQYF.